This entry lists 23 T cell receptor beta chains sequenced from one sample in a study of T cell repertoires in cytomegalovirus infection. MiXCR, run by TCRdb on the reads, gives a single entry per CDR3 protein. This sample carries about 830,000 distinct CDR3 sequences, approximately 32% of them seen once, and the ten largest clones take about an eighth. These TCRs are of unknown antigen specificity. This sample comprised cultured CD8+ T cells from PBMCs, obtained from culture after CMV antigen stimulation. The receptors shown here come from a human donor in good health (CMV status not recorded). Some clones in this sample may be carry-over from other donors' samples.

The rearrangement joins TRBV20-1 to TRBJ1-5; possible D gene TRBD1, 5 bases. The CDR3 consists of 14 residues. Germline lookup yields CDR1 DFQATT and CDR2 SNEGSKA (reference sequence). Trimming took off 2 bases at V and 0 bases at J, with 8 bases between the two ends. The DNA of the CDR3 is TGCAGTGCTAGACAGGGTTATAGCAATCAGCCCCAGCATTTT. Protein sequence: CSARQGYSNQPQHF.

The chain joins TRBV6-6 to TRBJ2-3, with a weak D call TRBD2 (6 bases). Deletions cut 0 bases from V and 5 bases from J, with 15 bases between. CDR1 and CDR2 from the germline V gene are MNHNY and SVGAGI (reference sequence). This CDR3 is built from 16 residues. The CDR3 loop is CASSYSLVGGEDTQYF. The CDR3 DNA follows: TGTGCCAGCAGTTACTCCCTAGTGGGGGGTGAAGATACGCAGTATTTT.

The CDR3 spells CASSRPGVRDSPLHF. The CDR3 nucleotides are TGTGCCAGCAGCCGCCCAGGGGTTAGGGATTCACCCCTCCACTTT. The chain recombines TRBV7-2 with TRBJ1-6, with D perhaps TRBD1 (6 bases). The V end lost 5 bases, the J end lost 8 bases, and 16 bases lay between the germline ends. Germline CDR1 is SGHTA and CDR2 is FQGNSA. CDR3 length: 15 amino acids.

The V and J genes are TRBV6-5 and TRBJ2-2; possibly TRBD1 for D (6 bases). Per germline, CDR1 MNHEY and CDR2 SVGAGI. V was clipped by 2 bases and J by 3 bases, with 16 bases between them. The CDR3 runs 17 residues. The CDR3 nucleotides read TGTGCCAGCAGTTACGGACCCGGGACAAGTTACACCGGGGAGCTGTTTTTT. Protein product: CASSYGPGTSYTGELFF.

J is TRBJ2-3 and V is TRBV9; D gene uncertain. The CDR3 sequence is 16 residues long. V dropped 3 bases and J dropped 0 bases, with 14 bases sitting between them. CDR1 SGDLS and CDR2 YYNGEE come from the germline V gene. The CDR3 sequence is CASSARRLTSTDTQYF. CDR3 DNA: TGTGCCAGCAGCGCCCGGCGCCTCACTAGCACAGATACGCAGTATTTT.

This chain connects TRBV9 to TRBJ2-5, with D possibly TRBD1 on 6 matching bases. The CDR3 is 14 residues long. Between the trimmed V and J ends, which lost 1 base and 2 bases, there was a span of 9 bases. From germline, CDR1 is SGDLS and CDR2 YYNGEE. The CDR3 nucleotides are TGTGCCAGCAGCGTAACAGGGTCTCAAGAGACCCAGTACTTC. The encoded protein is CASSVTGSQETQYF.

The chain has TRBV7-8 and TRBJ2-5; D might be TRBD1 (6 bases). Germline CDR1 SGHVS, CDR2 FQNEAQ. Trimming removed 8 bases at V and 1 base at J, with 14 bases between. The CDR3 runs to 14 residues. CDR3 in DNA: TGTGCCAGCGTCCAAAGCAGGGGCCAAGAGACCCAGTACTTC. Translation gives CASVQSRGQETQYF.

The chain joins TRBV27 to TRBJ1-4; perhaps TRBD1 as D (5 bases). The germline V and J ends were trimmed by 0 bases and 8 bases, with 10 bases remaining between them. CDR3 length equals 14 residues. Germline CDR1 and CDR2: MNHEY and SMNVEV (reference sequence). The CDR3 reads CASSLSGLREKLFF. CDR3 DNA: TGTGCCAGCAGTTTATCGGGGCTTCGGGAAAAACTGTTTTTT.

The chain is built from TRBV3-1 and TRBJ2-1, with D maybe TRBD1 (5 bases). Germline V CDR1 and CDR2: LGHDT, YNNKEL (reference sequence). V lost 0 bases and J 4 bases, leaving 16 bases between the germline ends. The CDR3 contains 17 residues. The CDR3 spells CASSQEHRQPSYNEQFF. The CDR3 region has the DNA TGTGCCAGCAGCCAAGAACATCGACAGCCCAGTTACAATGAGCAGTTCTTC.

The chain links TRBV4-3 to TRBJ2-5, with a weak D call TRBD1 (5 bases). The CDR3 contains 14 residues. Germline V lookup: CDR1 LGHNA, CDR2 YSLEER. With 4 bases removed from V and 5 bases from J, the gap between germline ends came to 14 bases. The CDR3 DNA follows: TGCGCCAGCAGCCCACAGGACCAGGTGGAGACCCAGTACTTC. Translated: CASSPQDQVETQYF.

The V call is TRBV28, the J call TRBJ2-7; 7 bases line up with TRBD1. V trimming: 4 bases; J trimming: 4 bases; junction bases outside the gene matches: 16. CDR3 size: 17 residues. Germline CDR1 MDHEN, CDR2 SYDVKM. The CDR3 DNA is TGTGCCAGCAGTTCCTTCCGAATAATCCGGGACAGTTACGAGCAGTACGTC. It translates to CASSSFRIIRDSYEQYV.

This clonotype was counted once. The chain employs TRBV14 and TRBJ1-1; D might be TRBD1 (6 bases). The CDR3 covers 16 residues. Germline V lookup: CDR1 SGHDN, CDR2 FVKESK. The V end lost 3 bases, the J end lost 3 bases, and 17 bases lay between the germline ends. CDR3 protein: CASSQRVRGLDTEAFF. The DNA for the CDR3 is TGTGCCAGCAGCCAGAGGGTTCGGGGGCTTGACACTGAAGCTTTCTTT.

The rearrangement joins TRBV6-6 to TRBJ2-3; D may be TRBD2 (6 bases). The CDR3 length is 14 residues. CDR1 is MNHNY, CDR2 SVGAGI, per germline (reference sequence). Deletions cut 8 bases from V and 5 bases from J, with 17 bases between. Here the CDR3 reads CASLEDYEGDTQYF. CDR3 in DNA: TGTGCCAGCTTAGAGGACTACGAGGGAGATACGCAGTATTTT.

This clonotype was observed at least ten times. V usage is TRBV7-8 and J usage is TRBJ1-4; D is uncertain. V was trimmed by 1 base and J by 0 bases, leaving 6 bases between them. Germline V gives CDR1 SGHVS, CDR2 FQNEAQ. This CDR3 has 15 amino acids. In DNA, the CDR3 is TGTGCCAGCAGCTTAGTCCGAACAACTAATGAAAAACTGTTTTTT. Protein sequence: CASSLVRTTNEKLFF.

CDR3 sequence (DNA): TGTGCCAGCAGCTTGGACCTAATGGAGACCCAGTACTTC. It encodes CASSLDLMETQYF. This chain uses TRBV5-5 with TRBJ2-5; D is unclear. Looked up from germline, CDR1 is SGHKS and CDR2 is YYEKEE (reference sequence). This CDR3 contains 13 residues. The V gene lost 0 bases and the J gene lost 5 bases, with 8 bases spanning the gap.

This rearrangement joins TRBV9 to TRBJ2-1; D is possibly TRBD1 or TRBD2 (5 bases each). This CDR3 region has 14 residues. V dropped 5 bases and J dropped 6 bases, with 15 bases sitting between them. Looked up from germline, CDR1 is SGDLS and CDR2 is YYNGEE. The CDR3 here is CASRGTESSNEQFF. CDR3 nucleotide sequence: TGTGCCAGCAGGGGGACGGAAAGTAGCAATGAGCAGTTCTTC.

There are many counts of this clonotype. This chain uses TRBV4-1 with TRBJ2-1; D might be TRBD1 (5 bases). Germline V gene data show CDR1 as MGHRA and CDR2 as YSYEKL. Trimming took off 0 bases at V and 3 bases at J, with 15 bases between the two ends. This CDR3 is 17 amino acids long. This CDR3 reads CASSQDELSGYYNEQFF. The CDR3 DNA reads TGCGCCAGCAGCCAAGATGAATTGTCAGGGTACTACAATGAGCAGTTCTTC.

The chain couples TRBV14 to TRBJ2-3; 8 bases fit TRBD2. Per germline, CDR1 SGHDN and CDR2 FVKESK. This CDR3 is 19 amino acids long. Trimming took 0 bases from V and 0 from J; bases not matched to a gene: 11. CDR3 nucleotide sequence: TGTGCCAGCAGCCAAGAACGCGGGGGGACGTCCTTAAGCACAGATACGCAGTATTTT. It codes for CASSQERGGTSLSTDTQYF.

CDR3 DNA: TGTGCCTCACTCTCCGAACCTTCAACTAATGAAAAACTGTTTTTT. Its translation is CASLSEPSTNEKLFF. V and J are TRBV6-6 and TRBJ1-4; unclear D gene. CDR1 and CDR2 from the germline V gene are MNHNY and SVGAGI (reference sequence). Trimming removed 11 bases from V and 0 bases from J, with 16 bases in between. The CDR3 runs to 15 residues.

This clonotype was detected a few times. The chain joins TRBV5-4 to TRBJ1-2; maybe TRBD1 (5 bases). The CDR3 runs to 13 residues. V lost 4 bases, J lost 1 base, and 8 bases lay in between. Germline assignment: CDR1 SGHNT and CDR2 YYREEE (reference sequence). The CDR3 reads CASSGGVNYGYTF. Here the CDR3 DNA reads TGTGCCAGCAGCGGGGGAGTTAACTATGGCTACACCTTC.

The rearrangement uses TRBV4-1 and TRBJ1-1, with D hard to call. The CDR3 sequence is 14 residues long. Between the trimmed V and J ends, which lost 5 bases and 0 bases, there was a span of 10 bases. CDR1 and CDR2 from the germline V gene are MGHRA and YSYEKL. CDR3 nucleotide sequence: TGCGCCAGCAGCGTTACGACCCTGAACACTGAAGCTTTCTTT. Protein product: CASSVTTLNTEAFF.

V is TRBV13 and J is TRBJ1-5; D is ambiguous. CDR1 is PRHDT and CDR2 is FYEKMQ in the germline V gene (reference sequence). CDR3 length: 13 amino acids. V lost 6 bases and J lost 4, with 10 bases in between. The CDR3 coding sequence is TGTGCCAGCAGTCCGGGGATTAATCAGCCCCAGCATTTT. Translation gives CASSPGINQPQHF.

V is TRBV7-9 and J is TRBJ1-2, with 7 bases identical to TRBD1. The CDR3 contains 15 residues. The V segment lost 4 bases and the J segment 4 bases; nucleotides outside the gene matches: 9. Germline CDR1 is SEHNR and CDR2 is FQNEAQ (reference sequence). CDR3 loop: CASSSPDREAYGYTF. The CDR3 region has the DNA TGTGCCAGCAGCTCCCCCGACAGGGAAGCCTATGGCTACACCTTC.